The 5 T cell receptor beta chains given below trace back to one sample, sequenced in a study of Ad26.COV2.S vaccination and SARS-CoV-2 variants. Sequencing used immunoSEQ multiplex PCR; TCRdb keeps in-frame clones, though not all of them. Here the sample spans fewer than 500,000 clones, over 75% being singletons. This sample's treatment: around 19 received Ad26.COV2.S at low or high dose, single or two shots; about 5 received placebo; per-sample allocation not given. Sample collection was performed on day 63 after the first vaccine or placebo injection. The material was peripheral blood, obtained in a trial of Ad26.COV2.S vaccine versus placebo. The receptor source for this set is a person between 18 and 59 years old who received the Ad26.COV2.S COVID-19 vaccine or a placebo.

The chain uses TRBV9 and TRBJ2-7; a weak D match, TRBD1 (6 bases). This CDR3 contains 16 residues. The germline CDR1 and CDR2 sequences are SGDLS and YYNGEE. V lost 4 bases and J lost 2, with 19 bases in between. CDR3 nucleotides: TGTGCCAGCAGCCCGCCTCCCGGGACAAACCCCTACGAGCAGTACTTC. This translates into CASSPPPGTNPYEQYF.

This clone was detected once. The CDR3 DNA is TGTGCCAGTAGTCTCACGGGACAAGATGGGACTGAGCAGTTCTTC. This gives the protein CASSLTGQDGTEQFF. The V gene is TRBV19, the J gene TRBJ2-1, with a weak D call TRBD1 (6 bases). V was shortened by 5 bases and J by 9 bases, with 20 bases between the two germline ends. Germline V gene data show CDR1 as LNHDA and CDR2 as SQIVND (reference sequence). There are 15 residues in the CDR3.

The V and J genes are TRBV25-1 and TRBJ1-4; D gene unclear. With 1 base removed from V and 3 bases from J, the gap between germline ends came to 6 bases. Germline V lookup: CDR1 MGHDK, CDR2 SYGVNS. This CDR3 has 14 residues. CDR3 loop: CASSEWTPNEKLFF. The DNA of the CDR3 is TGTGCCAGCAGTGAATGGACCCCTAATGAAAAACTGTTTTTT.

About this clone: Other DNA sequences in the same sample also yield this CDR3. J is TRBJ2-2 and V is TRBV7-9; D is perhaps TRBD1 or TRBD2 (6 bases each). Germline lookup yields CDR1 SEHNR and CDR2 FQNEAQ (reference sequence). The CDR3 totals 16 residues. Trimming cost V 1 base and J 2 bases, with 11 bases left between them. CDR3 nucleotides: TGTGCCAGCAGCTTAGTAGGGGGGACTAACACCGGGGAGCTGTTTTTT. Translation gives CASSLVGGTNTGELFF.

This clone was found once. This chain uses TRBV4-3 with TRBJ1-4, with D unresolved. Trimming left V 1 base short and J 8 bases short, with 17 bases between. The CDR3 length is 16 residues. CDR1 is LGHNA and CDR2 is YSLEER in the germline V gene. CDR3 nucleotide sequence: TGCGCCAGCAGCCAAGTGGGGAGGGCGCCGGGGGAAAAACTGTTTTTT. Translated, it gives CASSQVGRAPGEKLFF.